A single sample is the source of the 8 T cell receptor beta chains below, sequenced in a study of beta chain features in type 1 diabetes. Reverse transcribing all isolated RNA meant expressed TCRB transcripts were sequenced. Clones were sequenced by immunoSEQ multiplex PCR, and TCRdb holds only the in-frame ones, with some missing. The sample contains over 65,000 clones, about a third of which appear only once. Sequences were obtained from stem cell memory CD4+ T cells from blood. These receptors were taken from a woman aged 18-29 years in good health.

There are a few counts of this clone. V and J are TRBV7-8 and TRBJ1-3, with D unresolved. The CDR3 is 18 amino acids. From germline, CDR1 is SGHVS and CDR2 FQNEAQ. Trimming took off 1 base at V and 0 bases at J, with 16 bases between the two ends. The CDR3 sequence is CASSLGRFQDSSGNTIYF. The CDR3 nucleotides read TGTGCCAGCAGCTTAGGCAGATTCCAGGATTCCTCTGGAAACACCATATATTTT.

The V and J genes are TRBV5-1 and TRBJ2-5; 10 bases are shared with TRBD1. This CDR3 is built from 15 residues. In germline, CDR1 is SGHRS, CDR2 YFSETQ. The V gene end was trimmed by 4 bases and the J gene end by 7 bases; junction bases not matched to a gene: 10. CDR3 protein: CASSEDRGLGGTQYF. In DNA, the CDR3 is TGCGCCAGCAGCGAGGACAGGGGGTTAGGGGGGACCCAGTACTTC. The full variable domain, in which reference TRBV5-1 and TRBJ2-5 provide the parts outside the CDR3, is KAGVTQTPRYLIKTRGQQVTLSCSPISGHRSVSWYQQTPGQGLQFLFEYFSETQRNKGNFPGRFSGRQFSNSRSEMNVSTLELGDSALYLCASSEDRGLGGTQYFGPGTRLLVL.

The genes are TRBV7-8 and TRBJ1-2; 9 bases align to TRBD1. The CDR3 totals 14 residues. With V trimmed by 5 bases and J by 7 bases, 8 bases remained unmatched. Germline V gives CDR1 SGHVS, CDR2 FQNEAQ. The CDR3 DNA follows: TGTGCCAGCAGCCCGGGGACAGGGTTGGGTGGCTACACCTTC. The encoded protein is CASSPGTGLGGYTF.

The rearrangement links TRBV18 to TRBJ2-1, with 16 bases lining up with TRBD2. The germline gives CDR1 KGHSH, CDR2 LQKENI. The CDR3 covers 15 residues. Unmatched junction bases numbered 2, after V lost 5 bases and J lost 7 bases. The CDR3 region is CASSSGLAGGNEQFF. Here the CDR3 DNA reads TGTGCCAGCTCATCGGGACTAGCGGGGGGGAATGAGCAGTTCTTC.

V is TRBV5-6 and J is TRBJ1-1; D not certain. The CDR3 consists of 14 residues. V lost 4 bases, J lost 0 bases, and 10 bases lay in between. Germline V lookup: CDR1 SGHDT, CDR2 YYEEEE. The CDR3 DNA is TGTGCCAGCAGCCGACGGGATTTGAACACTGAAGCTTTCTTT. This encodes CASSRRDLNTEAFF.

V gene TRBV5-1 combines with J gene TRBJ2-1; tentative D call: TRBD2 (6 bases). Germline CDR1 reads SGHRS; CDR2 reads YFSETQ. The V gene lost 0 bases and the J gene lost 8 bases, with 12 bases spanning the gap. The CDR3 is made up of 14 amino acids. The CDR3 DNA sequence: TGCGCCAGCAGCTTGGAGAGCTGGGGGGATGAGCAGTTCTTC. It specifies CASSLESWGDEQFF.

The chain recombines TRBV5-1 with TRBJ2-7, with 9 bases aligning to TRBD1. The length of the CDR3 is 14 residues. V lost 2 bases to trimming and J lost 2 bases; unmatched junction nucleotides: 2. CDR1 and CDR2 (germline): SGHRS, YFSETQ. The DNA for the CDR3 is TGCGCCAGCAGCTTAGGACAGGGGCCCTACGAGCAGTACTTC. Encoded protein: CASSLGQGPYEQYF.

This clone was seen more than once but under ten times. This chain joins TRBV27 and TRBJ1-1; TRBD1 aligns across 7 bases. This CDR3 is built from 15 residues. V lost 2 bases, J lost 1 base, and 4 bases stayed unmatched. Germline CDR1 reads MNHEY; CDR2 reads SMNVEV (reference sequence). The CDR3 sequence is CASSLVRGPNTEAFF. In nucleotides, the CDR3 is TGTGCCAGCAGTTTAGTTAGGGGGCCGAACACTGAAGCTTTCTTT.